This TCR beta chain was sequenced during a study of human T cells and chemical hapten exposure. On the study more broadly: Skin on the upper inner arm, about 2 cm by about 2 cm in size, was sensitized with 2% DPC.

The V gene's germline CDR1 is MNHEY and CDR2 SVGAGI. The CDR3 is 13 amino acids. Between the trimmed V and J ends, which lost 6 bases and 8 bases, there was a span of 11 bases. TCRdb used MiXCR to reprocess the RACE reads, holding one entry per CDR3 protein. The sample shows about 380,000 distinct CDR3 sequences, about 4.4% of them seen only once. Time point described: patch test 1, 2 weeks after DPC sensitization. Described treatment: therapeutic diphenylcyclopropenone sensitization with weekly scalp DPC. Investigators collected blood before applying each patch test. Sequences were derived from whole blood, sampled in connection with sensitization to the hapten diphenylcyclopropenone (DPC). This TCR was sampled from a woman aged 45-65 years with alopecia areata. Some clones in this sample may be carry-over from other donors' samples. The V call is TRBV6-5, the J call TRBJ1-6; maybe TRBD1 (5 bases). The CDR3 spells CASSPGPYSPLHF. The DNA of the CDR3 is TGTGCCAGCAGCCCGGGGCCCTATTCACCCCTCCACTTT.